The present T cell receptor beta chain was sequenced within a study of human T cells and chemical hapten exposure. The study's findings and limits: Unchanged with DPC sensitization were TCRs above 1 in 1000 frequency.

For the library, individual cDNA molecules each received unique molecular identifiers. TCRdb analysed the 5' RACE reads with MiXCR anew, one entry per CDR3 protein. The top ten hold approximately 2.3% of the sample, which has tens of thousands of distinct CDR3 sequences, 6% to 8.5% seen once. RNA extraction used unfractionated whole blood as the source of total RNA. CDR1 is SGHAT, CDR2 FQNNGV, per germline. The CDR3 has 16 residues. V lost 4 bases to trimming and J lost 15 bases; unmatched junction nucleotides: 15. On this clonotype: Its antigen is unidentified.

The rearrangement joins TRBV11-2 to TRBJ2-1; 13 nucleotides line up with TRBD2. The origin of this receptor is a male donor in good health. CDR3 nucleotide sequence: TGTGCCAGCAGCTCCCCACTAGCGGGAGGGCCTAGTGACGTGTTCTTC. Its translation is CASSSPLAGGPSDVFF.